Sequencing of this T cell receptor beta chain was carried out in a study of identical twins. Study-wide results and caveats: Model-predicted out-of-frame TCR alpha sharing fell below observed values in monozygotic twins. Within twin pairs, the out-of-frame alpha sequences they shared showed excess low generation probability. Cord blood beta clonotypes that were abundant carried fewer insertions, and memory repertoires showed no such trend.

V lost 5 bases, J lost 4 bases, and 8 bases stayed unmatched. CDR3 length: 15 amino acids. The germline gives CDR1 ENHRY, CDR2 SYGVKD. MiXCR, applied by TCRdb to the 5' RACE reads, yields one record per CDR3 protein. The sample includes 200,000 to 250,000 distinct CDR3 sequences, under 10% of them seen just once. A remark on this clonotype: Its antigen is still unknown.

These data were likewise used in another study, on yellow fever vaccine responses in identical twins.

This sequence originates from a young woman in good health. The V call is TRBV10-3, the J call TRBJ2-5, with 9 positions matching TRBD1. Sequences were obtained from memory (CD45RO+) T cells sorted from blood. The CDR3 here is CAISTGGGPGETQYF. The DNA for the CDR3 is TGTGCCATCAGTACAGGGGGCGGGCCGGGAGAGACCCAGTACTTC.